A single sample is the source of the 30 T cell receptor beta chains below, sequenced in a study of blood T cell repertoires in COVID-19. The assay was immunoSEQ multiplex PCR, and TCRdb's table has in-frame clones only and misses some. The sample consists of just under 300,000 clones, roughly 86% of them appearing once. Sample: peripheral blood. These receptors all stem from a man between 65 and 85 years old with acute or convalescent COVID-19.

This clone has a single count. Other DNA variants within this sample encode the same CDR3. DNA for the CDR3: TGTGCCAGCAGCCAAGACAGGGGGCCCTACAATGAGCAGTTCTTC. This translates into CASSQDRGPYNEQFF. The chain uses TRBV3-1 (or the pseudogene TRBV3-2) and TRBJ2-1, with 8 bases fitting TRBD1. The CDR3 is made up of 15 amino acids. V lost 0 bases to trimming and J lost 2 bases; unmatched junction nucleotides: 0. In germline, CDR1 is LGHDT, CDR2 YNNKEL (reference sequence).

This rearrangement joins TRBV30 to TRBJ1-1; weak D call: TRBD1 (5 bases). Germline assignment: CDR1 GTSNPN and CDR2 SVGIG (reference sequence). V was clipped by 0 bases and J by 7 bases, with 15 bases between them. The CDR3 contains 14 residues. CDR3 nucleotides: TGTGCCTGGAGTGTCGGGGGGGAGGAAAATGAAGCTTTCTTT. Amino acid sequence: CAWSVGGEENEAFF.

The chain links TRBV27 to TRBJ1-4; a possible D gene is TRBD1 (5 bases). Trimming shortened V by 2 bases and J by 7 bases, and 14 bases separated the two germline ends. The CDR3 covers 15 residues. Germline-derived CDR1 and CDR2 are MNHEY and SMNVEV (reference sequence). The CDR3 DNA is TGTGCCAGCAGTTTAAACGGCAGGGTCGGTGAAAAACTGTTTTTT. It specifies CASSLNGRVGEKLFF.

The genes are TRBV20-1 and TRBJ1-2, with D unresolved. This CDR3 has 11 residues. Per germline, CDR1 DFQATT and CDR2 SNEGSKA (reference sequence). The CDR3 DNA sequence: TGCAGGACGGGAACGGTAGATGGCTACACCTTC. Translation gives CRTGTVDGYTF.

The rearrangement joins TRBV24-1 to TRBJ2-2; D uncertain. Germline CDR1 reads KGHDR; CDR2 reads SFDVKD. V was trimmed by 9 bases and J by 3 bases, leaving 4 bases between them. This CDR3 comprises 11 residues. CDR3 sequence: CATQYTGELFF. The CDR3, as DNA: TGTGCCACCCAATACACCGGGGAGCTGTTTTTT.

The rearrangement uses TRBV24-1 and TRBJ1-4; 7 positions agree with TRBD1. V was pared by 3 bases and J by 7 bases, with 7 bases of the junction left unmatched. Germline V gene data show CDR1 as KGHDR and CDR2 as SFDVKD. CDR3 length: 15 amino acids. In DNA form, the CDR3 reads TGTGCCACCAGTGATCGACAGGGCGTTACTGAAAAACTGTTTTTT. Translation gives CATSDRQGVTEKLFF.

The CDR3 is CASSPREGRGWAFF. CDR3 nucleotides: TGTGCCAGCAGTCCAAGGGAAGGTCGAGGGTGGGCTTTCTTT. This sequence joins TRBV7-2 and TRBJ1-1, with no clear D. Germline lookup yields CDR1 SGHTA and CDR2 FQGNSA. V shed 6 bases and J shed 11 bases, with 22 bases lying between them. The CDR3 extends over 14 amino acids.

This clone was recorded once. This chain links TRBV20-1 with TRBJ2-7, with 10 bases fitting TRBD2. The length of the CDR3 is 14 residues. V lost 3 bases to trimming and J lost 6 bases; unmatched junction nucleotides: 8. Germline CDR1 is DFQATT and CDR2 is SNEGSKA (reference sequence). DNA for the CDR3: TGCAGTGCTAGTCCTAGCGGGAGTCTTGGCGAGCAGTACTTC. It translates to CSASPSGSLGEQYF.

V usage is TRBV6-1 and J usage is TRBJ2-1; TRBD2 matches at 11 bases. The CDR3 sequence is 17 residues long. Germline V gene data show CDR1 as MNHNS and CDR2 as SASEGT. The V segment lost 4 bases and the J segment 8 bases; nucleotides outside the gene matches: 13. The CDR3 sequence is CASSGLAGGGVGYEQFF. The CDR3 bases are TGTGCCAGCAGTGGGCTAGCGGGAGGTGGGGTTGGGTATGAGCAGTTCTTC.

The V and J genes are TRBV7-2 and TRBJ2-1; D unresolved. Per germline, CDR1 SGHTA and CDR2 FQGNSA. The CDR3 contains 14 residues. Between the trimmed V and J ends, which lost 1 base and 6 bases, there was a span of 10 bases. The CDR3 bases are TGTGCCAGCAGCTTAGTACACGCCGCCAATGAGCAGTTCTTC. Residues: CASSLVHAANEQFF.

The chain joins TRBV11-3 to TRBJ2-7; TRBD1 might be the D (6 bases). This CDR3 contains 15 residues. V was cut by 3 bases and J by 1 base, with 13 bases left in between. Germline V gene sequence: CDR1 SGHNT, CDR2 YENEEA. The CDR3 nucleotides read TGTGCCAGCAGCTTGTTCGGGGACAAGTCCTACGAGCAGTACTTC. Translated: CASSLFGDKSYEQYF.

This chain links TRBV7-9 with TRBJ1-3; D gene uncertain. The V and J ends lost 0 bases and 2 bases respectively, with 8 bases between them. Per the germline V gene, CDR1 is SEHNR and CDR2 is FQNEAQ (reference sequence). CDR3 length: 15 amino acids. This CDR3 is CASSLAAGTGNTIYF. CDR3 DNA sequence: TGTGCCAGCAGCTTAGCGGCAGGCACTGGAAACACCATATATTTT.

Remarks on this clone: The sample holds other DNA sequences that translate to the same CDR3. The V call is TRBV5-1, the J call TRBJ2-5; TRBD2 agrees at 10 bases. The CDR3 has 14 residues. Unmatched junction bases numbered 3, after V lost 2 bases and J lost 5 bases. Germline assignment: CDR1 SGHRS and CDR2 YFSETQ. DNA for the CDR3: TGCGCCAGCAGCTTAGCGGGGGGGCAGGAGACCCAGTACTTC. Translation: CASSLAGGQETQYF.

The chain joins TRBV30 to TRBJ2-5; D remains ambiguous. The CDR3 length is 15 residues. Trimming shortened V by 0 bases and J by 0 bases, and 11 bases separated the two germline ends. From germline, CDR1 is GTSNPN and CDR2 SVGIG (reference sequence). The CDR3 nucleotides are TGTGCCTGGAGTGTACGGCTAGAGTACCAAGAGACCCAGTACTTC. Translated: CAWSVRLEYQETQYF. Looking up the rest from reference TRBV30 and TRBJ2-5 gives the full variable domain: SQTIHQWPATLVQPVGSPLSLECTVEGTSNPNLYWYRQAAGRGLQLLFYSVGIGQISSEVPQNLSASRPQDRQFILSSKKLLLSDSGFYLCAWSVRLEYQETQYFGPGTRLLVL.

This clone was found a few times. Here the CDR3 DNA reads TGTGCCAGCAGCTTAGGGGGTGATGGCAGGGGGCGCGACGAGCAGTACTTC. Translation: CASSLGGDGRGRDEQYF. The chain joins TRBV7-9 to TRBJ2-7; 8 bases match TRBD1. V trimming: 1 base; J trimming: 5 bases; junction bases outside the gene matches: 13. Germline CDR1 reads SEHNR; CDR2 reads FQNEAQ (reference sequence). This CDR3 spans 17 amino acids. Full variable domain (rest looked up from reference TRBV7-9 and TRBJ2-7): DTGVSQNPRHKITKRGQNVTFRCDPISEHNRLYWYRQTLGQGPEFLTYFQNEAQLEKSRLLSDRFSAERPKGSFSTLEIQRTEQGDSAMYLCASSLGGDGRGRDEQYFGPGTRLTVT.

J is TRBJ1-5 and V is TRBV2, with 8 positions matching TRBD1. The CDR3 covers 14 residues. In germline, CDR1 is SNHLY, CDR2 FYNNEI. Losses at the gene ends were 3 bases for V and 6 bases for J; bases not matched to a gene: 4. CDR3 in DNA: TGTGCCAGCAGTGATAGGACAGGGAGTCAGCCCCAGCATTTT. This sequence encodes CASSDRTGSQPQHF.

The count of this clone is one. This rearrangement joins TRBV19 to TRBJ2-7; 9 bases agree with TRBD2. Trimming at V came to 5 bases and at J to 4 bases, leaving 9 bases not matched to a gene. Germline V gene data show CDR1 as LNHDA and CDR2 as SQIVND (reference sequence). The CDR3 is 15 amino acids. This chain's CDR3 is CASSWASGANYEQYF. DNA of the CDR3: TGTGCCAGTAGTTGGGCTAGCGGGGCGAATTACGAGCAGTACTTC.

CDR3 coding DNA: TGTGCCAGCAGATACCCCGGCGGCCATGGCTACACCTTC. This encodes CASRYPGGHGYTF. The gene calls are TRBV6-2 or TRBV6-3 and TRBJ1-2, with D hard to call. Germline V gives CDR1 MNHEY, CDR2 SVGEGT. The germline V and J ends were trimmed by 6 bases and 6 bases, with 14 bases remaining between them. This CDR3 spans 13 amino acids.

The V gene is TRBV7-2, the J gene TRBJ2-6; 7 bases are shared with TRBD1. This CDR3 has 18 residues. Germline assignment: CDR1 SGHTA and CDR2 FQGNSA. The trim removed 5 bases at V and 1 base at J, leaving 11 bases unmatched. CDR3 coding DNA: TGTGCCAGCAGCACCCGGGACAGCCCGGGTTCTGGGGCCAACGTCCTGACTTTC. Residues: CASSTRDSPGSGANVLTF.

This clone has a handful of counts. The chain links TRBV2 to TRBJ1-2; D ambiguous. V dropped 7 bases and J dropped 4 bases, with 16 bases sitting between them. This CDR3 is built from 14 residues. The germline V gene encodes CDR1 SNHLY and CDR2 FYNNEI. CDR3 bases: TGTGCCAGCACCGGGGTCCAAATCGCCTATGGCTACACCTTC. Its protein product is CASTGVQIAYGYTF. Based on the CDR3 plus reference TRBV2 and TRBJ1-2, the full variable domain is EPEVTQTPSHQVTQMGQEVILRCVPISNHLYFYWYRQILGQKVEFLVSFYNNEISEKSEIFDDQFSVERPDGSNFTLKIRSTKLEDSAMYFCASTGVQIAYGYTFGSGTRLTVV.

CDR3 DNA: TGTGCCAGCAGCTTTGGACTAGCGGGAGACGTCCACCTCCACAATGAGCAGTTCTTC. It yields the protein CASSFGLAGDVHLHNEQFF. The chain joins TRBV5-6 to TRBJ2-1; the match to TRBD2 covers 13 bases. Germline V lookup: CDR1 SGHDT, CDR2 YYEEEE. V trimming: 2 bases; J trimming: 5 bases; junction bases outside the gene matches: 13. The CDR3 length is 19 residues.

V is TRBV5-5 and J is TRBJ1-5; TRBD1 is a possible D gene (5 bases). From germline, CDR1 is SGHKS and CDR2 YYEKEE (reference sequence). V was shortened by 2 bases and J by 4 bases, with 13 bases between the two germline ends. The CDR3 totals 15 residues. DNA for the CDR3: TGTGCCAGCAGCTTTTTGGGGGGGGGTAATCAGCCCCAGCATTTT. The encoded protein is CASSFLGGGNQPQHF.

The chain links TRBV27 to TRBJ2-7; 10 bases are shared with TRBD2. Germline V gives CDR1 MNHEY, CDR2 SMNVEV (reference sequence). V lost 5 bases to trimming and J lost 2 bases; unmatched junction nucleotides: 3. The CDR3 runs 14 residues. CDR3 protein: CASSAGTSAYEQYF. CDR3 nucleotide sequence: TGTGCCAGCAGTGCCGGGACTAGCGCCTACGAGCAGTACTTC.

The genes are TRBV3-1 (or the pseudogene TRBV3-2) and TRBJ2-1, with D possibly TRBD2 on 5 matching bases. This CDR3 is built from 15 residues. Trimming took off 2 bases at V and 0 bases at J, with 8 bases between the two ends. The germline V gene encodes CDR1 LGHDT and CDR2 YNNKEL (reference sequence). CDR3 nucleotides: TGTGCCAGCAGCCAAATGAGCGGCTCCTACAATGAGCAGTTCTTC. Translating it yields CASSQMSGSYNEQFF.

J is TRBJ2-7 and V is TRBV6-2 or TRBV6-3, with a possible D match to TRBD2 (5 bases). CDR3 length equals 13 residues. The germline V gene has CDR1 MNHEY and CDR2 SVGEGT. Trimming removed 3 bases from V and 6 bases from J, with 12 bases in between. Here the CDR3 reads CASSYILGGEQYF. In nucleotides, the CDR3 is TGTGCCAGCAGTTATATACTAGGCGGCGAGCAGTACTTC.

The CDR3 region is CASSQDVGQGGYNEQFF. The CDR3 DNA reads as TGTGCCAGCAGCCAAGATGTAGGGCAGGGTGGGTACAATGAGCAGTTCTTC. The chain carries TRBV4-2 and TRBJ2-1, with D possibly being TRBD1 (5 bases). Germline V lookup: CDR1 LGHNA, CDR2 YNFKEQ. V was shortened by 0 bases and J by 4 bases, with 16 bases between the two germline ends. This CDR3 has 17 amino acids.

The chain couples TRBV12-3 or TRBV12-4 to TRBJ1-3; D unclear. V lost 4 bases and J 3 bases, leaving 7 bases between the germline ends. CDR3 size: 13 residues. The CDR3 here is CASSWEVGNTIYF. CDR3 sequence (DNA): TGTGCCAGCAGTTGGGAGGTTGGAAACACCATATATTTT.

This clone was seen just once. This chain connects TRBV21-1 to TRBJ1-1; the tabulated D call, TRBD1, remains unverified against the DNA. TRBV21-1 counts as a pseudogene. This CDR3 has 18 amino acids. The DNA for the CDR3 is TGTGCCAGCAGCACCGGCGGGACAGGGGGCGGAATGAACACTGAAGCTTTCTTT. Its translation is CASSTGGTGGGMNTEAFF.

The chain carries TRBV25-1 and TRBJ2-1; the D is unclear. Trimming shortened V by 3 bases and J by 3 bases, and 15 bases separated the two germline ends. The V gene's germline CDR1 is MGHDK and CDR2 SYGVNS. This CDR3 has 16 amino acids. The CDR3 loop reads CASSESTRLNYNEQFF. The DNA for the CDR3 is TGTGCCAGCAGTGAGTCCACCAGGCTGAACTACAATGAGCAGTTCTTC.

The chain employs TRBV5-1 and TRBJ2-2; TRBD2 aligns across 7 bases. Germline loops: CDR1 SGHRS, CDR2 YFSETQ. The CDR3 totals 14 residues. The V segment lost 4 bases and the J segment 2 bases; nucleotides outside the gene matches: 2. The chain's CDR3 is CASSGEGNTGELFF. DNA for the CDR3: TGCGCCAGCAGCGGGGAGGGAAACACCGGGGAGCTGTTTTTT.